Following are 30 T cell receptor beta chains from one sample sequenced in a study of identifying expanded T cells in peripheral blood. Sequencing was performed with immunoSEQ multiplex PCR; in TCRdb, only in-frame clones are kept and a portion is missing. The table includes approximately 90,000 clones, roughly 86% detected once. The sample consisted of blood. These receptors were taken from a person between 18 and 75 years old in good health.

The rearrangement joins TRBV2 to TRBJ2-5, with D tentatively TRBD1 (5 bases). CDR1 SNHLY and CDR2 FYNNEI come from the germline V gene. Trimming removed 8 bases at V and 2 bases at J, with 6 bases between. CDR3 length: 11 amino acids. The CDR3 DNA sequence: TGTGCCAGCCGACAGCAAGAGACCCAGTACTTC. This gives the protein CASRQQETQYF.

This sequence joins TRBV28 and TRBJ2-7, with TRBD1 as a possible D gene (6 bases). The CDR3 covers 12 residues. From germline, CDR1 is MDHEN and CDR2 SYDVKM. Here the CDR3 reads CVTGRGGYEQYF. The CDR3 DNA is TGTGTAACAGGGCGAGGAGGATACGAGCAGTACTTC. Full variable domain (outside the CDR3, taken from reference TRBV28 and TRBJ2-7): DVKVTQSSRYLVKRTGEKVFLECVQDMDHENMFWYRQDPGLGLRLIYFSYDVKMKEKGDIPEGYSVSREKKERFSLILESASTNQTSMYLCVTGRGGYEQYFGPGTRLTVT.

This rearrangement joins TRBV28 to TRBJ1-2, with D uncertain. Germline V CDR1 and CDR2: MDHEN, SYDVKM. V was pared by 10 bases and J by 0 bases, with 15 bases between. The CDR3 length is 14 residues. The CDR3 here is CATYVSPSNYGYTF. For the CDR3, the DNA is TGTGCCACCTACGTGAGTCCCTCTAACTATGGCTACACCTTC.

The genes are TRBV7-3 and TRBJ2-3, with 8 bases identical to TRBD2. The CDR3 has 14 residues. The V and J ends lost 5 bases and 7 bases, in that order; junction bases with no gene match: 8. Per germline, CDR1 SGHTA and CDR2 FQGTGA. The CDR3 DNA follows: TGTGCCAGCAGCCGTACAGATAGCGGGAATACGCAGTATTTT. This codes for CASSRTDSGNTQYF.

The V call is TRBV30, the J call TRBJ2-5, with D possibly TRBD1 on 6 matching bases. Trimming cost V 7 bases and J 6 bases, with 18 bases left between them. Looked up from germline, CDR1 is GTSNPN and CDR2 is SVGIG (reference sequence). The CDR3 is made up of 13 amino acids. In DNA, the CDR3 is TGTGCCTTATGTCCCGGACAGACTAAGACCCAGTACTTC. Its translation: CALCPGQTKTQYF.

This rearrangement joins TRBV28 to TRBJ2-1; D uncertain. Germline assignment: CDR1 MDHEN and CDR2 SYDVKM. The CDR3 length is 10 residues. Trimming took 3 bases from V and 9 from J, leaving 3 bases between them. The CDR3 sequence is CASSFPEQFF. For the CDR3, the DNA is TGTGCCAGCAGTTTCCCTGAGCAGTTCTTC.

V usage is TRBV6-5 and J usage is TRBJ2-1, with D uncertain. This CDR3 is built from 15 residues. Trimming left V 5 bases short and J 4 bases short, with 15 bases between. Germline values: CDR1 MNHEY, CDR2 SVGAGI. CDR3 sequence: CASSRPAIGYNEQFF. For the CDR3, the DNA is TGTGCCAGCAGTCGTCCAGCTATAGGGTACAATGAGCAGTTCTTC.

The V and J genes are TRBV27 and TRBJ2-7; 9 bases fit TRBD1. CDR3 length: 14 residues. Germline V gene data show CDR1 as MNHEY and CDR2 as SMNVEV (reference sequence). The V segment lost 5 bases and the J segment 6 bases; nucleotides outside the gene matches: 8. The CDR3 sequence is CASSLWGQGGEQYF. As DNA, the CDR3 is TGTGCCAGCAGTCTCTGGGGACAGGGTGGCGAGCAGTACTTC.

V is TRBV27 and J is TRBJ2-1; D gene ambiguous. The V and J ends lost 8 bases and 15 bases respectively, with 17 bases between them. CDR1 MNHEY and CDR2 SMNVEV come from the germline V gene (reference sequence). The CDR3 has 11 amino acids. CDR3 in amino acids: CASGESVRWFF. For the CDR3, the DNA is TGTGCCAGCGGCGAGAGTGTTCGATGGTTCTTC.

The chain combines TRBV27 with TRBJ1-2; D possibly corresponds to TRBD1 (6 bases). The CDR3 totals 13 residues. CDR1 is MNHEY, CDR2 SMNVEV, per germline (reference sequence). Trimming stripped 3 bases from V and 9 bases from J, with 14 bases between. The CDR3 spells CASSFVDSQSYTF. DNA for the CDR3: TGTGCCAGCAGTTTTGTGGACAGCCAGAGCTACACCTTC.

The chain employs TRBV9 and TRBJ1-1, with TRBD1 matching over 9 bases. In germline, CDR1 is SGDLS, CDR2 YYNGEE. The CDR3 is 15 amino acids. Germline trimming cut 0 bases from V and 5 bases from J; bases unmatched to any gene: 5. As DNA, the CDR3 is TGTGCCAGCAGCGTAGATAGGGACAGGGCTACTGAAGCTTTCTTT. Its protein product is CASSVDRDRATEAFF.

The V call is TRBV15, the J call TRBJ2-1, with 8 nucleotides matching TRBD2. CDR1 and CDR2 from the germline V gene are LNHNV and YYDKDF (reference sequence). Trimming removed 0 bases from V and 1 base from J; junction bases left unmatched: 5. CDR3 length: 17 residues. The CDR3 nucleotides are TGTGCCACCAGCAGAGATTCTGGCGGGAGGTCCTACAATGAGCAGTTCTTC. It is translated as CATSRDSGGRSYNEQFF.

The sample holds a few counts of this clone. The rearrangement joins TRBV4-2 to TRBJ2-1; D gene unclear. CDR1 LGHNA and CDR2 YNFKEQ come from the germline V gene. The CDR3 is 13 residues long. V shed 0 bases and J shed 9 bases, with 9 bases lying between them. CDR3 amino acids: CASSQESHIEQFF. In DNA, the CDR3 is TGTGCCAGCAGCCAAGAGTCCCACATTGAGCAGTTCTTC.

In DNA form, the CDR3 reads TGTGCCAGCAGTTTATTTCCAGTGTCTACTAGCTCCTATAATTCACCCCTCCACTTT. Residues: CASSLFPVSTSSYNSPLHF. J is TRBJ1-6 and V is TRBV27; D unresolved. Trimming cost V 1 base and J 0 bases, with 16 bases left between them. Germline values: CDR1 MNHEY, CDR2 SMNVEV (reference sequence). This CDR3 is built from 19 residues.

This sequence joins TRBV7-3 and TRBJ2-3; 8 bases line up with TRBD1. CDR3 length: 16 amino acids. V gave up 4 bases and J gave up 0 bases; unmatched junction bases: 6. Germline V gene lookup returns CDR1 SGHTA and CDR2 FQGTGA. The CDR3 DNA reads TGTGCCAGCAGCTCCAAACGGACAGGGAGCACAGATACGCAGTATTTT. Translation: CASSSKRTGSTDTQYF. The entire variable domain, with the rest obtained from reference TRBV7-3 and TRBJ2-3, is as follows: GAGVSQTPSNKVTEKGKYVELRCDPISGHTALYWYRQSLGQGPEFLIYFQGTGAADDSGLPNDRFFAVRPEGSVSTLKIQRTERGDSAVYLCASSSKRTGSTDTQYFGPGTRLTVL.

The rearrangement uses TRBV9 and TRBJ2-1; D is perhaps TRBD1 (7 bases). The V end was cut by 0 bases, the J end by 8 bases, with 21 bases between. The germline gives CDR1 SGDLS, CDR2 YYNGEE. The CDR3 spans 17 residues. CDR3 nucleotides: TGTGCCAGCAGCGTAGGCGGAGGGGGCAGAGGGGGCGATGAGCAGTTCTTC. This encodes CASSVGGGGRGGDEQFF.

The chain carries TRBV28 and TRBJ1-5, with D unclear. Deletions cut 3 bases from V and 0 bases from J, with 12 bases between. The CDR3 loop spans 16 amino acids. Germline CDR1 is MDHEN and CDR2 is SYDVKM. The CDR3 reads CASSFAGPVSNQPQHF. CDR3 nucleotides: TGTGCCAGCAGTTTTGCGGGCCCCGTTAGCAATCAGCCCCAGCATTTT.

The rearrangement uses TRBV7-2 and TRBJ2-7, with no clear D. Trimming took 3 bases from V and 6 from J, leaving 9 bases between them. Germline V gene data show CDR1 as SGHTA and CDR2 as FQGNSA. This CDR3 spans 12 amino acids. CDR3 DNA sequence: TGTGCCAGCAGCTTCGGAGTGGGCGAGCAGTACTTC. Protein sequence: CASSFGVGEQYF.

The CDR3 loop reads CASSQGTGSNTGELFF. As DNA, the CDR3 is TGCGCCAGCAGCCAAGGGACAGGGTCGAACACCGGGGAGCTGTTTTTT. This sequence joins TRBV4-3 and TRBJ2-2; 8 nucleotides match TRBD1. Germline values: CDR1 LGHNA, CDR2 YSLEER. V dropped 1 base and J dropped 0; count of bases not matched to a gene: 1. The length of the CDR3 is 16 residues.

V gene TRBV5-1 combines with J gene TRBJ2-2, with 9 bases lining up with TRBD2. The V gene end was trimmed by 2 bases and the J gene end by 5 bases; junction bases not matched to a gene: 10. This CDR3 comprises 17 residues. The germline CDR1 and CDR2 sequences are SGHRS and YFSETQ. CDR3 DNA: TGCGCCAGCAGCTTCGAGGTTGGTAGCGGGGGTACCGGGGAGCTGTTTTTT. It specifies CASSFEVGSGGTGELFF.

The genes are TRBV4-1 and TRBJ2-7; no clear D. CDR1 MGHRA and CDR2 YSYEKL come from the germline V gene. V dropped 1 base and J dropped 1 base, with 14 bases sitting between them. The CDR3 totals 16 residues. This chain's CDR3 is CASSQAHNILSYEQYF. The CDR3 DNA reads as TGCGCCAGCAGCCAAGCCCATAACATCCTTTCCTACGAGCAGTACTTC.

The chain links TRBV28 to TRBJ1-2; 11 bases line up with TRBD1. Losses at the gene ends were 5 bases for V and 7 bases for J; bases not matched to a gene: 6. This CDR3 has 14 amino acids. CDR1 is MDHEN, CDR2 SYDVKM, per germline. The CDR3 DNA reads as TGTGCCAGCAGTACCGGACAGGGGGCAGGTGGCTACACCTTC. This translates into CASSTGQGAGGYTF.

This chain joins TRBV7-2 and TRBJ2-4; weak D call: TRBD2 (5 bases). V lost 3 bases and J 8 bases, leaving 17 bases between the germline ends. CDR1 SGHTA and CDR2 FQGNSA come from the germline V gene. The CDR3 contains 15 residues. The CDR3 loop reads CASSFSVGVEYIQYF. CDR3 nucleotide sequence: TGTGCCAGCAGCTTTAGTGTGGGAGTAGAGTACATTCAGTACTTC.

DNA of the CDR3: TGTGCCAGCAGCCGGGGACAGCCCCCGAACACCGGGGAGCTGTTTTTT. Translated, it gives CASSRGQPPNTGELFF. The V call is TRBV5-4, the J call TRBJ2-2, with 7 bases aligning to TRBD1. The CDR3 extends over 16 amino acids. The germline V gene has CDR1 SGHNT and CDR2 YYREEE (reference sequence). V shed 4 bases, J shed 0 bases, and the junction held 6 bases outside the gene matches.

J is TRBJ2-1 and V is TRBV7-2; TRBD2 matches 14 bases. The CDR3 consists of 16 residues. After removal of 1 base from V and 9 bases from J, the junction contained 5 bases not matched to a gene. Germline CDR1 reads SGHTA; CDR2 reads FQGNSA. DNA of the CDR3: TGTGCCAGCAGCTTAGGACTAGCGGGAGGGCGAGGTGAGCAGTTCTTC. Protein sequence: CASSLGLAGGRGEQFF.

The chain employs TRBV30 and TRBJ1-1; D gene ambiguous. The CDR3 loop spans 12 amino acids. Per the germline V gene, CDR1 is GTSNPN and CDR2 is SVGIG (reference sequence). V was pared by 5 bases and J by 5 bases, with 12 bases between. Written as DNA, the CDR3 is TGTGCCTGGGTAGAGGTGGGGACTGAAGCTTTCTTT. It encodes CAWVEVGTEAFF. Based on the CDR3 plus reference TRBV30 and TRBJ1-1, the full variable domain is SQTIHQWPATLVQPVGSPLSLECTVEGTSNPNLYWYRQAAGRGLQLLFYSVGIGQISSEVPQNLSASRPQDRQFILSSKKLLLSDSGFYLCAWVEVGTEAFFGQGTRLTVV.

A single count supports this clone. V is TRBV2 and J is TRBJ1-5; D unclear. The V gene lost 0 bases and the J gene lost 2 bases, with 14 bases spanning the gap. CDR1 and CDR2 from the germline V gene are SNHLY and FYNNEI. CDR3 length: 17 amino acids. The CDR3 region is CASSEAHTGKGNQPQHF. DNA of the CDR3: TGTGCCAGCAGTGAAGCGCATACGGGCAAGGGCAATCAGCCCCAGCATTTT.

CDR3 loop: CASSPTGWGETQYF. DNA for the CDR3: TGTGCCAGCAGCCCGACAGGCTGGGGGGAGACCCAGTACTTC. This sequence joins TRBV7-3 and TRBJ2-5; TRBD1 is a possible D gene (6 bases). The germline V and J ends were trimmed by 5 bases and 5 bases, with 15 bases remaining between them. Germline assignment: CDR1 SGHTA and CDR2 FQGTGA. The length of the CDR3 is 14 residues.

The chain uses TRBV30 and TRBJ2-7; possible D gene TRBD2, 5 bases. Germline CDR1 and CDR2: GTSNPN and SVGIG (reference sequence). V shed 4 bases and J shed 2 bases, with 6 bases lying between them. This CDR3 has 11 amino acids. CDR3 protein: CAWKAAYEQYF. DNA for the CDR3: TGTGCCTGGAAAGCGGCCTACGAGCAGTACTTC.

The chain joins TRBV6-5 to TRBJ2-7, with TRBD1 identical over 8 bases. The CDR3 spans 15 residues. Looked up from germline, CDR1 is MNHEY and CDR2 is SVGAGI. Losses at the gene ends were 5 bases for V and 0 bases for J; bases not matched to a gene: 6. DNA of the CDR3: TGTGCCAGCAGTCAGGGACAGGTGAGCTCCTACGAGCAGTACTTC. Amino acid sequence: CASSQGQVSSYEQYF.